This is a list of T cell receptor beta chains from one sample in a study of spatial heterogeneity in lung cancer. TCRdb re-called the 5' RACE reads with MiXCR, one entry per CDR3 protein. The table includes over 25,000 distinct CDR3 sequences, roughly 8% detected once. Specimen: PBMCs, collected at surgery. The source is a female donor with early-stage non-small cell lung cancer. Each CDR3 is given with its conserved first and last residue. Fields, in order: CDR3 protein, CDR3 DNA, clone size, D gene, V gene, J gene. A D gene is named only where the DNA matches it firmly. The size field is filled for only some rows; it gives once, few, many or a size class.

CDR3 protein: CASRTGQGPYEQYF; CDR3 DNA: TGTGCCAGCAGAACGGGACAGGGTCCATACGAGCAGTACTTC; clone size: many; D gene: TRBD1; V gene: TRBV6-5; J gene: TRBJ2-7
CDR3 protein: CTSKAGVTYNEQFF; CDR3 DNA: TGCACCAGCAAGGCGGGAGTAACCTACAATGAGCAGTTCTTC; clone size: -; D gene: TRBD2; V gene: TRBV10-2; J gene: TRBJ2-1
CDR3 protein: CASSQVGTSRYQSSYNEQFF; CDR3 DNA: TGCGCCAGCAGCCAAGTGGGGACTAGCCGATACCAGAGCTCCTACAATGAGCAGTTCTTC; clone size: many; D gene: TRBD2; V gene: TRBV4-3; J gene: TRBJ2-1
CDR3 protein: CAWSRGELAGVYNEQFF; CDR3 DNA: TGTGCCTGGAGTAGGGGGGAGCTAGCGGGAGTTTACAATGAGCAGTTCTTC; clone size: many; D gene: TRBD2; V gene: TRBV30; J gene: TRBJ2-1
CDR3 protein: CASSQGTGGRNEKLFF; CDR3 DNA: TGCGCCAGCAGCCAAGGCACAGGGGGTCGTAATGAAAAACTGTTTTTT; clone size: -; D gene: TRBD1; V gene: TRBV4-1; J gene: TRBJ1-4
CDR3 protein: CASSGTTGARYGYTF; CDR3 DNA: TGTGCCAGCAGCGGGACCACAGGGGCGAGATATGGCTACACCTTC; clone size: many; D gene: TRBD1; V gene: TRBV28; J gene: TRBJ1-2
CDR3 protein: CASSRGSRPDTQYF; CDR3 DNA: TGTGCCAGCAGTCGGGGGTCGAGGCCAGATACGCAGTATTTT; clone size: many; D gene: -; V gene: TRBV28; J gene: TRBJ2-3
CDR3 protein: CASSQPLPSGANVLTF; CDR3 DNA: TGCGCCAGCAGCCAGCCTCTTCCTTCTGGGGCCAACGTCCTGACTTTC; clone size: many; D gene: -; V gene: TRBV4-1; J gene: TRBJ2-6
CDR3 protein: CASSLIDRVSNQPQHF; CDR3 DNA: TGTGCCAGCAGCTTAATCGACAGGGTTAGCAATCAGCCCCAGCATTTT; clone size: many; D gene: TRBD1; V gene: TRBV7-3; J gene: TRBJ1-5
CDR3 protein: CATSDSGRNSGNTIYF; CDR3 DNA: TGTGCCACCAGTGATTCGGGACGGAACTCTGGAAACACCATATATTTT; clone size: -; D gene: -; V gene: TRBV24-1; J gene: TRBJ1-3
CDR3 protein: CASSPQNANYGYTF; CDR3 DNA: TGTGCCAGCAGCCCACAGAACGCTAACTATGGCTACACCTTC; clone size: many; D gene: -; V gene: TRBV9; J gene: TRBJ1-2
CDR3 protein: CSAREASGRTREQYF; CDR3 DNA: TGCAGTGCTAGAGAGGCTAGCGGGAGAACCAGGGAGCAGTACTTC; clone size: many; D gene: TRBD2; V gene: TRBV20-1; J gene: TRBJ2-7
CDR3 protein: CASSRESDTQYF; CDR3 DNA: TGTGCCAGCAGCCGTGAATCAGATACGCAGTATTTT; clone size: many; D gene: -; V gene: TRBV11-2; J gene: TRBJ2-3
CDR3 protein: CASTSNYGYTF; CDR3 DNA: TGTGCCAGCACCTCTAACTATGGCTACACCTTC; clone size: many; D gene: -; V gene: TRBV28; J gene: TRBJ1-2
CDR3 protein: CASSMRPAGEDTQYF; CDR3 DNA: TGTGCCAGCAGCATGAGACCGGCGGGGGAAGATACGCAGTATTTT; clone size: -; D gene: TRBD2; V gene: TRBV7-9; J gene: TRBJ2-3
CDR3 protein: CASSLGVRESYEQYF; CDR3 DNA: TGTGCCAGCAGTTTAGGGGTGCGGGAGTCGTACGAGCAGTACTTC; clone size: many; D gene: TRBD2; V gene: TRBV12-3/TRBV12-4; J gene: TRBJ2-7
CDR3 protein: CSVGRRLAGDGFGTDTQYF; CDR3 DNA: TGCAGCGTTGGAAGACGGCTAGCGGGAGATGGGTTCGGCACAGATACGCAGTATTTT; clone size: few; D gene: TRBD2; V gene: TRBV29-1; J gene: TRBJ2-3
CDR3 protein: CASSYPRDRAHYNEQFF; CDR3 DNA: TGTGCCAGCAGCTACCCCCGGGACAGGGCGCACTACAATGAGCAGTTCTTC; clone size: -; D gene: TRBD1; V gene: TRBV7-8; J gene: TRBJ2-1
CDR3 protein: CATSDLQPGPNEQFF; CDR3 DNA: TGTGCCACCAGTGATTTGCAGCCAGGTCCCAATGAGCAGTTCTTC; clone size: -; D gene: -; V gene: TRBV24-1; J gene: TRBJ2-1
CDR3 protein: CASSFSGRASSYNEQFF; CDR3 DNA: TGTGCCAGCAGCTTTAGCGGGAGGGCTAGCTCCTACAATGAGCAGTTCTTC; clone size: few; D gene: TRBD2; V gene: TRBV11-1; J gene: TRBJ2-1
CDR3 protein: CASSSESGVTEAFF; CDR3 DNA: TGTGCCAGCAGTTCCGAGTCCGGGGTCACTGAAGCTTTCTTT; clone size: many; D gene: -; V gene: TRBV27; J gene: TRBJ1-1
CDR3 protein: CASSLGHSGNTIYF; CDR3 DNA: TGTGCCAGCAGTTTGGGTCACTCTGGAAACACCATATATTTT; clone size: many; D gene: -; V gene: TRBV12-3/TRBV12-4; J gene: TRBJ1-3
CDR3 protein: CASSLVGRSSYNEQFF; CDR3 DNA: TGTGCCAGCAGCTTAGTGGGACGAAGCTCCTACAATGAGCAGTTCTTC; clone size: few; D gene: -; V gene: TRBV11-2; J gene: TRBJ2-1
CDR3 protein: CASSLRNRETQYF; CDR3 DNA: TGCGCCAGCAGCTTGAGGAATCGAGAGACCCAGTACTTC; clone size: many; D gene: -; V gene: TRBV5-1; J gene: TRBJ2-5
CDR3 protein: CASSLRRGYGYTF; CDR3 DNA: TGTGCCAGCAGCCTCAGAAGGGGTTATGGCTACACCTTC; clone size: many; D gene: -; V gene: TRBV2; J gene: TRBJ1-2
CDR3 protein: CASSQEGFRVENQPQHF; CDR3 DNA: TGTGCCAGCAGCCAGGAAGGGTTCAGGGTAGAGAATCAGCCCCAGCATTTT; clone size: -; D gene: -; V gene: TRBV4-2; J gene: TRBJ1-5
CDR3 protein: CASSPSRNSYEQYF; CDR3 DNA: TGTGCCAGCTCACCAAGCAGAAACTCCTACGAGCAGTACTTC; clone size: few; D gene: -; V gene: TRBV18; J gene: TRBJ2-7
CDR3 protein: CASSFLRDRAYNEQFF; CDR3 DNA: TGTGCCAGCAGCTTCCTTCGGGACAGGGCCTACAATGAGCAGTTCTTC; clone size: few; D gene: TRBD1; V gene: TRBV7-8; J gene: TRBJ2-1
CDR3 protein: CASADRGRSYNSPLHF; CDR3 DNA: TGTGCCAGTGCTGACCGGGGGCGCTCCTATAATTCACCCCTCCACTTT; clone size: many; D gene: -; V gene: TRBV19; J gene: TRBJ1-6
CDR3 protein: CSASGRILMNEQFF; CDR3 DNA: TGCAGTGCCAGCGGGAGGATTTTGATGAATGAGCAGTTCTTC; clone size: -; D gene: TRBD2; V gene: TRBV20-1; J gene: TRBJ2-1
CDR3 protein: CASSVAGGPNQPQHF; CDR3 DNA: TGTGCCAGCAGCGTAGCGGGGGGGCCCAATCAGCCCCAGCATTTT; clone size: few; D gene: -; V gene: TRBV9; J gene: TRBJ1-5
CDR3 protein: CASSLGGLAEETQYF; CDR3 DNA: TGTGCCAGCAGCTTGGGGGGACTAGCGGAAGAGACCCAGTACTTC; clone size: many; D gene: TRBD2; V gene: TRBV7-6; J gene: TRBJ2-5
CDR3 protein: CASSPGLTPFGELFF; CDR3 DNA: TGTGCCAGCAGTCCAGGACTAACTCCGTTCGGGGAGCTGTTTTTT; clone size: many; D gene: -; V gene: TRBV7-3; J gene: TRBJ2-2
CDR3 protein: CASSLGQNTGELFF; CDR3 DNA: TGTGCCAGCAGTTTGGGCCAGAACACCGGGGAGCTGTTTTTT; clone size: few; D gene: -; V gene: TRBV6-6; J gene: TRBJ2-2
CDR3 protein: CAWRVGTSSRSETQYF; CDR3 DNA: TGTGCCTGGAGGGTAGGGACTAGTTCTAGGTCGGAGACCCAGTACTTC; clone size: many; D gene: TRBD2; V gene: TRBV30; J gene: TRBJ2-5
CDR3 protein: CASSQVLLAGGLYNEQFF; CDR3 DNA: TGTGCCAGCAGCCAAGTATTGCTAGCGGGAGGTTTATACAATGAGCAGTTCTTC; clone size: many; D gene: TRBD2; V gene: TRBV14; J gene: TRBJ2-1
CDR3 protein: CASSTQGARTGELFF; CDR3 DNA: TGTGCCAGCAGTACACAGGGGGCCCGCACCGGGGAGCTGTTTTTT; clone size: many; D gene: TRBD1; V gene: TRBV12-3/TRBV12-4; J gene: TRBJ2-2
CDR3 protein: CASSERGLRNTEAFF; CDR3 DNA: TGTGCCAGCAGTGAAAGAGGACTGAGGAACACTGAAGCTTTCTTT; clone size: few; D gene: -; V gene: TRBV2; J gene: TRBJ1-1
CDR3 protein: CASSPYRDYEQYF; CDR3 DNA: TGTGCCAGCAGCCCCTATCGGGACTACGAGCAGTACTTC; clone size: many; D gene: -; V gene: TRBV4-2; J gene: TRBJ2-7
CDR3 protein: CASRSGTGKETQYF; CDR3 DNA: TGTGCCAGCAGATCCGGGACAGGGAAAGAGACCCAGTACTTC; clone size: many; D gene: TRBD1; V gene: TRBV7-9; J gene: TRBJ2-5
CDR3 protein: CASSVRTAENYEQYF; CDR3 DNA: TGTGCCAGTAGTGTAAGAACGGCAGAAAACTACGAGCAGTACTTC; clone size: many; D gene: -; V gene: TRBV19; J gene: TRBJ2-7
CDR3 protein: CASSQRTGRNQPQHF; CDR3 DNA: TGTGCCAGCAGTCAGAGGACAGGTCGCAATCAGCCCCAGCATTTT; clone size: few; D gene: TRBD1; V gene: TRBV27; J gene: TRBJ1-5
CDR3 protein: CASSPPRQGRVADTQYF; CDR3 DNA: TGTGCCAGCTCACCACCGCGTCAGGGCCGGGTAGCAGATACGCAGTATTTT; clone size: many; D gene: -; V gene: TRBV18; J gene: TRBJ2-3
CDR3 protein: CASSSLLGLETQYF; CDR3 DNA: TGTGCCAGCAGCTCATTACTAGGTTTGGAGACCCAGTACTTC; clone size: many; D gene: -; V gene: TRBV5-6; J gene: TRBJ2-5
CDR3 protein: CASSLAAVREKLFF; CDR3 DNA: TGTGCCAGCAGCTTAGCGGCAGTGAGGGAAAAACTGTTTTTT; clone size: many; D gene: -; V gene: TRBV7-8; J gene: TRBJ1-4
CDR3 protein: CASSEYQETQYF; CDR3 DNA: TGTGCCAGCAGTGAATACCAAGAGACCCAGTACTTC; clone size: many; D gene: -; V gene: TRBV25-1; J gene: TRBJ2-5
CDR3 protein: CASSPRQGKNTEAFF; CDR3 DNA: TGTGCCAGCAGCCCCAGACAGGGTAAGAACACTGAAGCTTTCTTT; clone size: -; D gene: TRBD1; V gene: TRBV12-3/TRBV12-4; J gene: TRBJ1-1
CDR3 protein: CASKRQATLYNSPLHF; CDR3 DNA: TGTGCCAGCAAGAGGCAGGCTACGTTATATAATTCACCCCTCCACTTT; clone size: many; D gene: -; V gene: TRBV27; J gene: TRBJ1-6
CDR3 protein: CASSMTSGGSYEQYF; CDR3 DNA: TGTGCCAGCAGTATGACTAGCGGGGGCTCCTACGAGCAGTACTTC; clone size: many; D gene: TRBD2; V gene: TRBV12-3/TRBV12-4; J gene: TRBJ2-7
CDR3 protein: CASNPGVGYNEQFF; CDR3 DNA: TGCGCCAGCAACCCGGGAGTTGGCTACAATGAGCAGTTCTTC; clone size: many; D gene: -; V gene: TRBV10-2; J gene: TRBJ2-1